This TCR beta chain originates from a study of cytomegalovirus exposure and HLA in healthy donors. Points from the study as a whole: With further analysis later on, most CMV-associated TCR beta chains appeared HLA-restricted. Later work associated fewer than 20,000 TCR beta sequences with HLA alleles at 0.05 false discovery rate. It was only CMV serostatus that was available as immune exposure information. Most TCRs appeared rarely, but some public TCRs recurred in many donors.

13 Jbeta primers and 60 Vbeta primers were used for the PCR. This table comes from immunoSEQ multiplex PCR, and its TCRdb copy is limited to in-frame clones, with some not included. Among approximately 140,000 clones, around 76% were seen once, and the ten largest hold more than 3%. About this clone itself: Antigen unknown.

This receptor was identified in a man between 18 and 29 years old in good health and CMV-seronegative. Sequences were obtained from PBMCs.

In DNA, the CDR3 is TGTGCCAGCAGCTTATACGGGGTCGGAAACACCATATATTTT. It codes for CASSLYGVGNTIYF. The chain has TRBV7-8 and TRBJ1-3; D unresolved. Germline V gene data show CDR1 as SGHVS and CDR2 as FQNEAQ. Trimming took 2 bases from V and 4 from J, leaving 9 bases between them. The CDR3 runs to 14 residues.